This T cell receptor (beta chain) originates from a study of T-cell reconstitution after alpha-beta-depleted transplantation in children. A TCRbeta library incorporating unique molecular identifiers was prepared. TCRdb passed the PCR reads through MiXCR, listing each CDR3 protein once. The data hold over 550,000 distinct CDR3 sequences, with about 10% observed a single time. V lost 2 bases and J lost 5; bases outside the gene matches: 12. The CDR3 length is 16 residues. Germline values: CDR1 MNHEY, CDR2 SVGEGT. Ten or more counts support this clonotype. The TCR sequence derives from a human donor who donated a stem cell graft to a child with acute myeloid leukemia. The specimen was PBMCs from the stem cell graft donor, collected from the stem cell graft. V is TRBV6-2 or TRBV6-3 and J is TRBJ2-7; the match to TRBD1 covers 7 bases. As DNA, the CDR3 is TGTGCCAGCAGTTACCTAGGACAGGATTGGATTAACGAGCAGTACTTC. Residues: CASSYLGQDWINEQYF.